What follows are 11 T cell receptor beta chains derived from one specimen sequenced in a study of T cell repertoires in aging, cancer and after chemotherapy. The template was genomic DNA from peripheral blood, not RNA. TRB rearrangements spanning V, D and J were amplified using mixed TRB-A/B primers. Each CDR3 protein gets one entry after TCRdb re-called the multiplex PCR reads with MiXCR. The top ten clones hold 35% to 50% of a sample with approximately 3,200 distinct CDR3 sequences, around 23% of them seen once. Sequenced material: blood. The receptors shown here come from a human donor with a blood cancer.

This clonotype is medium-sized. This chain's CDR3 is CATSRGQAGGLDEQFF. The DNA for the CDR3 is TGTGCCACCAGCAGAGGACAAGCGGGAGGCCTCGATGAGCAGTTCTTC. The chain combines TRBV15 with TRBJ2-1, with 9 nucleotides matching TRBD2. V lost 1 base to trimming and J lost 8 bases; unmatched junction nucleotides: 9. CDR3 length: 16 amino acids. Germline V gene lookup returns CDR1 LNHNV and CDR2 YYDKDF (reference sequence).

This clonotype is medium-sized within its sample. The chain couples TRBV6-6 to TRBJ2-1, with 8 bases identical to TRBD1. The CDR3 totals 15 residues. In germline, CDR1 is MNHNY, CDR2 SVGAGI (reference sequence). V lost 2 bases, J lost 0 bases, and 0 bases stayed unmatched. CDR3 in DNA: TGTGCCAGCAGTTACGACAGGGGCTCCTACAATGAGCAGTTCTTC. It is translated as CASSYDRGSYNEQFF.

This clonotype qualifies as hyperexpanded. This rearrangement joins TRBV29-1 to TRBJ2-5, with TRBD2 matching over 11 bases. The CDR3 runs to 16 residues. V lost 1 base, J lost 4 bases, and 8 bases stayed unmatched. Germline values: CDR1 SQVTM, CDR2 ANQGSEA. The CDR3 sequence: CSVEGPTSGRSETQYF. The DNA for the CDR3 is TGCAGCGTTGAAGGTCCCACTAGCGGGAGATCAGAGACCCAGTACTTC.

This clonotype ranks as medium-sized (0.01 to 0.1%). The chain links TRBV19 to TRBJ2-2, with 10 bases matching TRBD2. Germline CDR1 is LNHDA and CDR2 is SQIVND (reference sequence). Unmatched junction bases numbered 4, after V lost 4 bases and J lost 5 bases. The CDR3 is 15 amino acids. CDR3 in amino acids: CASSTAGGSTGELFF. CDR3 in DNA: TGTGCCAGTAGTACAGCGGGAGGGTCGACCGGGGAGCTGTTTTTT.

By its share, this clonotype is medium-sized. The genes are TRBV19 and TRBJ1-5; D is perhaps TRBD1 (5 bases). This CDR3 comprises 13 residues. Per the germline V gene, CDR1 is LNHDA and CDR2 is SQIVND (reference sequence). Trimming shortened V by 6 bases and J by 6 bases, and 12 bases separated the two germline ends. The CDR3 nucleotides read TGTGCCAGTAGCGTCGGGGGTATTCAGCCCCAGCATTTT. As protein: CASSVGGIQPQHF.

This clonotype was seen a few times. CDR3 bases: TGTGCCAGCAGCCAAGACTCGGCTCATGGCTACACCTTC. Translation: CASSQDSAHGYTF. This chain links TRBV14 with TRBJ1-2; no reliable D call. Germline V gene lookup returns CDR1 SGHDN and CDR2 FVKESK. CDR3 length: 13 residues. The V end was cut by 0 bases, the J end by 6 bases, with 8 bases between.

This clonotype showed up just a few times. This chain connects TRBV7-9 to TRBJ1-4; possible D gene TRBD1, 5 bases. Germline V gene data show CDR1 as SEHNR and CDR2 as FQNEAQ (reference sequence). This CDR3 comprises 17 residues. V was trimmed by 6 bases and J by 10 bases, leaving 27 bases between them. The CDR3 DNA reads TGTGCCAGCAGTCCTTCTCCTACCCAGGGTGCCTACGGAAAACTGTTTTTT. This translates into CASSPSPTQGAYGKLFF.

This clonotype has only a few counts. The chain joins TRBV19 to TRBJ1-6; D remains ambiguous. CDR1 is LNHDA, CDR2 SQIVND, per germline (reference sequence). V was cut by 0 bases and J by 6 bases, with 6 bases left in between. The CDR3 consists of 14 residues. The CDR3 loop reads CASSIDFGNSPLHF. The CDR3 DNA is TGTGCCAGTAGTATAGATTTCGGTAATTCACCCCTCCACTTT.

This chain joins TRBV28 and TRBJ1-2; the D gene is possibly TRBD1 (5 bases). CDR3 length: 15 residues. Deletions cut 2 bases from V and 4 bases from J, with 14 bases between. Germline CDR1 is MDHEN and CDR2 is SYDVKM. The CDR3 nucleotides are TGTGCCAGCAGTTTAAAGTCGGGACGGATCTATGGCTACACCTTC. This encodes CASSLKSGRIYGYTF.

This clonotype occurred a few times. The V and J genes are TRBV7-6 and TRBJ1-1, with unresolved D. There are 18 residues in the CDR3. Germline CDR1 SGHVS, CDR2 FNYEAQ. The V and J ends lost 2 bases and 6 bases respectively, with 25 bases between them. The CDR3 sequence is CASSLRGFGISGNAEAFF. The CDR3 DNA reads as TGTGCCAGCAGCTTACGAGGGTTTGGTATATCCGGTAACGCTGAAGCTTTCTTT.

This clonotype counts as medium-sized. The rearrangement uses TRBV13 and TRBJ1-6, with D possibly TRBD1 on 6 matching bases. V lost 4 bases and J lost 3, with 10 bases in between. This CDR3 is 15 amino acids long. Germline CDR1 PRHDT, CDR2 FYEKMQ (reference sequence). The CDR3 nucleotides read TGTGCCAGCAGCTCCCGGACAGACTATAATTCACCCCTCCACTTT. Its protein product is CASSSRTDYNSPLHF. Combining the CDR3 with reference TRBV13 and TRBJ1-6 gives the whole variable domain AAGVIQSPRHLIKEKRETATLKCYPIPRHDTVYWYQQGPGQDPQFLISFYEKMQSDKGSIPDRFSAQQFSDYHSELNMSSLELGDSALYFCASSSRTDYNSPLHFGNGTRLTVT.